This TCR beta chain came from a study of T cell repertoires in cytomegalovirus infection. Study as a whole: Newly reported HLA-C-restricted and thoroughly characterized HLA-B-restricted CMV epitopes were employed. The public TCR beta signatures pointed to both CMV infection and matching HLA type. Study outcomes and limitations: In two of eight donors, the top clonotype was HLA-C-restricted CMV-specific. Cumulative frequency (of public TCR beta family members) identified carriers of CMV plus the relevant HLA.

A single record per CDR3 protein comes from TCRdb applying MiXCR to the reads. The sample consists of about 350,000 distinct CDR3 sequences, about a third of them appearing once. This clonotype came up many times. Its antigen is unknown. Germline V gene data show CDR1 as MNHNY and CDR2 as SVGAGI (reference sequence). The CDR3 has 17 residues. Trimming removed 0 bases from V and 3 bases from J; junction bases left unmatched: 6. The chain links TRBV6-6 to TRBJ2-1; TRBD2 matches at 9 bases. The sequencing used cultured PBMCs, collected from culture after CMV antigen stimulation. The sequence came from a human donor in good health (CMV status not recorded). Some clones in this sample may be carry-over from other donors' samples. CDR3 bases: TGTGCCAGCAGTTACTCGATTCCTAGCGGGATCTACAATGAGCAGTTCTTC. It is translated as CASSYSIPSGIYNEQFF.